This T cell receptor (beta chain) was sequenced during a study of CD8+CD57+ T cells in acquired aplastic anemia. Researchers used genomic DNA as the template to profile TCR beta VDJ and CDR3. One entry per CDR3 protein results from TCRdb running MiXCR on the reads. The sample carries around 170,000 distinct CDR3 sequences, roughly 63% recorded once. Sequences were obtained from sorted CD4+, CD8+, or CD8+CD57+ T cells (not recorded which) from PBMCs. The source of this sequence is a human donor in good health.

CDR3 in amino acids: CASSQDRSDSNYGYTF. The CDR3, as DNA: TGCGCCAGCAGCCAAGATCGGAGCGATTCGAATTATGGCTACACCTTC. The chain combines TRBV4-3 with TRBJ1-2; D remains unclear. Germline CDR1 LGHNA, CDR2 YSLEER. CDR3 length equals 16 residues. With 0 bases removed from V and 5 bases from J, the gap between germline ends came to 16 bases.